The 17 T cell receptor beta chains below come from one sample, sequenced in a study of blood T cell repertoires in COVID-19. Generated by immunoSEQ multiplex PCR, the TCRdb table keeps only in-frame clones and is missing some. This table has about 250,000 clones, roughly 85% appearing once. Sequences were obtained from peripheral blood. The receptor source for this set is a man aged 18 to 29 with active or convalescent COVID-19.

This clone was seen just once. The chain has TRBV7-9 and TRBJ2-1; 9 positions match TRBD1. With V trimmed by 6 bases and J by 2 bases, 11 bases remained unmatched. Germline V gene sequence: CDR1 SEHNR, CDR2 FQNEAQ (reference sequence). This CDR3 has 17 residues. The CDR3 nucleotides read TGTGCCAGCAGTCGCACCGGGACAGGGATCACCTACAATGAGCAGTTCTTC. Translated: CASSRTGTGITYNEQFF.

CDR3 bases: TGTGCCATCAGTGACGACTTATACACCGGGGAGCTGTTTTTT. Its translation: CAISDDLYTGELFF. The gene calls are TRBV10-3 and TRBJ2-2; D remains unclear. This CDR3 has 14 amino acids. The V gene lost 3 bases and the J gene lost 3 bases, with 8 bases spanning the gap. The germline V gene encodes CDR1 ENHRY and CDR2 SYGVKD.

CDR3 loop: CASSVGRESGGYTF. For the CDR3, the DNA is TGTGCCAGCAGCGTAGGGAGGGAATCCGGTGGCTACACCTTC. The chain links TRBV9 to TRBJ1-2; D unclear. V lost 0 bases to trimming and J lost 7 bases, with 13 bases between them. The CDR3 consists of 14 residues. Looked up from germline, CDR1 is SGDLS and CDR2 is YYNGEE. Based on the CDR3 plus reference TRBV9 and TRBJ1-2, the full variable domain is DSGVTQTPKHLITATGQRVTLRCSPRSGDLSVYWYQQSLDQGLQFLIQYYNGEERAKGNILERFSAQQFPDLHSELNLSSLELGDSALYFCASSVGRESGGYTFGSGTRLTVV.

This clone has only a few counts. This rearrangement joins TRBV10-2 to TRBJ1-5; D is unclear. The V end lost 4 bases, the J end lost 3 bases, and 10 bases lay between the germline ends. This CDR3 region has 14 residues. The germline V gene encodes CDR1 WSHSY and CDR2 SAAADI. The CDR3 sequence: CASSASRVNQPQHF. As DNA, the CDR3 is TGCGCCAGCAGTGCAAGTCGGGTCAATCAGCCCCAGCATTTT.

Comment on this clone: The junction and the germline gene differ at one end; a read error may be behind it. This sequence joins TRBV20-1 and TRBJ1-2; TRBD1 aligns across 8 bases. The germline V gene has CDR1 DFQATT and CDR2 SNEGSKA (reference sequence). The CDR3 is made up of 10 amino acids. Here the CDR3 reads CSARGQGQTF. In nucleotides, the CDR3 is TGCAGTGCCAGAGGACAGGGTCAGACCTTC.

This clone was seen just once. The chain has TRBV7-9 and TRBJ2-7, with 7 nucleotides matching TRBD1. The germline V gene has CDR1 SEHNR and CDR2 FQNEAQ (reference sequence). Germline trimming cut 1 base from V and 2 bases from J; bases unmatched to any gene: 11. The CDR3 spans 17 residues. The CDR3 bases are TGTGCCAGCAGCTTAGAGGCTTGGGGGACAGCTACCTACGAGCAGTACTTC. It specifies CASSLEAWGTATYEQYF.

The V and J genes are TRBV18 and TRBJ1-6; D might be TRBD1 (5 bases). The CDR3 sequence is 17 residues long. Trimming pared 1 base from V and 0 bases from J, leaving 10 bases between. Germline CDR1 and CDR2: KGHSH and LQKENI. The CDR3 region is CASSPQGLSSYNSPLHF. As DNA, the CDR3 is TGTGCCAGCTCACCACAGGGGTTAAGCTCCTATAATTCACCCCTCCACTTT.

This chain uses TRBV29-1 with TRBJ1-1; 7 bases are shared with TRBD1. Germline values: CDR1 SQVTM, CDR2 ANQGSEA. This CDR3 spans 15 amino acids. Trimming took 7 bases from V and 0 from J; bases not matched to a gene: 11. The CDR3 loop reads CSAEEGAILNTEAFF. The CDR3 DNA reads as TGCAGCGCTGAGGAGGGGGCTATTCTGAACACTGAAGCTTTCTTT.

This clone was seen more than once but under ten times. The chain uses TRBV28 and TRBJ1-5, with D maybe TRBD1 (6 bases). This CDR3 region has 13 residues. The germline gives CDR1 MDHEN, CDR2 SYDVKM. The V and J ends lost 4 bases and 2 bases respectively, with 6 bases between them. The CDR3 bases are TGTGCCAGCAGTTACAGGGGCAATCAGCCCCAGCATTTT. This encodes CASSYRGNQPQHF.

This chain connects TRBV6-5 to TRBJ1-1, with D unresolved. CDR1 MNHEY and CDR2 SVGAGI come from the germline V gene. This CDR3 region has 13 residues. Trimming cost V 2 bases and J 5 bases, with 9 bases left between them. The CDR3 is CASSYERWTEAFF. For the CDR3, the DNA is TGTGCCAGCAGTTACGAGCGATGGACTGAAGCTTTCTTT.

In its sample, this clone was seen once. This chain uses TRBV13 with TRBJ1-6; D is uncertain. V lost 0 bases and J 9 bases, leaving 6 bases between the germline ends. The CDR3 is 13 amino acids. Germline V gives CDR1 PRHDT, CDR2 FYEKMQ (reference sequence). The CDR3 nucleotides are TGTGCCAGCAGCTTAGGCCGAGCTTCACCCCTCCACTTT. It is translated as CASSLGRASPLHF.

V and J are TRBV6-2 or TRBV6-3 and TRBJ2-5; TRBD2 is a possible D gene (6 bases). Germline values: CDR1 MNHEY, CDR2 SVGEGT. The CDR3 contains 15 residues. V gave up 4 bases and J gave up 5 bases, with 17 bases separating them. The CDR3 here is CASSSPVRGRETQYF. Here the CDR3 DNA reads TGTGCCAGCAGTTCGCCGGTGCGGGGTCGGGAGACCCAGTACTTC.

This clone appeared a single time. The CDR3 DNA is TGCAGCGCCACTCAGGGGGCGAGCTATGGCTACACCTTC. Translated: CSATQGASYGYTF. This chain joins TRBV29-1 and TRBJ1-2; 8 bases align to TRBD1. The germline V gene has CDR1 SQVTM and CDR2 ANQGSEA. The ends lost 7 bases at V and 4 bases at J; junction bases unmatched: 8. The CDR3 has 13 amino acids.

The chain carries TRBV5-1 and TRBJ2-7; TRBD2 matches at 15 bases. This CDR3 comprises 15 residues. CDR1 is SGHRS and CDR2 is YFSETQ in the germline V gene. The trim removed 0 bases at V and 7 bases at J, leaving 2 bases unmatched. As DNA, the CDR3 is TGCGCCAGCAGCTTGGCCGGGACTAGCGGGAGGGAGCAGTACTTC. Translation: CASSLAGTSGREQYF.

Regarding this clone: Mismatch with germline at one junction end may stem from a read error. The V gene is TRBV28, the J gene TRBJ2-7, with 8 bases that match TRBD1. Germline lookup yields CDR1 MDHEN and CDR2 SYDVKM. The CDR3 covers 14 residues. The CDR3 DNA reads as TGTGCCAGCAGTTCCTCTCCAGGGGGCACCCAGTCATTGTTC. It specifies CASSSSPGGTQSLF.

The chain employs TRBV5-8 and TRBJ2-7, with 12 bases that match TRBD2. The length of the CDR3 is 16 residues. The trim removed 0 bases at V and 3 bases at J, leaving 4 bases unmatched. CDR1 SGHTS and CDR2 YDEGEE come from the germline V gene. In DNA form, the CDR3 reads TGTGCCAGCAGCTTGGTCGGACTAGCGGGAAACTACGAGCAGTACTTC. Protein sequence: CASSLVGLAGNYEQYF.

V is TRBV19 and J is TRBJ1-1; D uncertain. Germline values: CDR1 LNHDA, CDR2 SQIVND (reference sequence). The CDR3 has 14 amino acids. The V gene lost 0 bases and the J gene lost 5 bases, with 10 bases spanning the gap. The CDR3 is CASSIDRVRTEAFF. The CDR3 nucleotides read TGTGCCAGTAGTATAGATCGAGTCAGGACTGAAGCTTTCTTT.